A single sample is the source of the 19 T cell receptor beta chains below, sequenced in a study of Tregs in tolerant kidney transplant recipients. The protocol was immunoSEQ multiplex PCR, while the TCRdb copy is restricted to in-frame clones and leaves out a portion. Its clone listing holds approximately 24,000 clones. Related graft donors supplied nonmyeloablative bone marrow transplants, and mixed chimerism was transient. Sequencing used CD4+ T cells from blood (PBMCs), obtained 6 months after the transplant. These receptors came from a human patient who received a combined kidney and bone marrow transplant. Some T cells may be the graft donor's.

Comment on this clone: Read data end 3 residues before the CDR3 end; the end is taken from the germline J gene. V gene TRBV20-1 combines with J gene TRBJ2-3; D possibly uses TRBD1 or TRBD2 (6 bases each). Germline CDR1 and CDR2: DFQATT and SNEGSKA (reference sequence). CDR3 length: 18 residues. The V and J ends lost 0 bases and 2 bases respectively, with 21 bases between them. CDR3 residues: CSARDNLIGGGNTDTQYF. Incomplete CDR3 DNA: TGCAGTGCTAGAGATAATCTGATTGGAGGGGGAAACACAGATACG.

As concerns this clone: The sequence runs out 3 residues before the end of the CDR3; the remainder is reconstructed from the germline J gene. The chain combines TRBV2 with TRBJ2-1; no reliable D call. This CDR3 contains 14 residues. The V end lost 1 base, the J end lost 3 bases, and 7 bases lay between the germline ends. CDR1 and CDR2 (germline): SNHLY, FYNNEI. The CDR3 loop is CASSEVALYNEQFF. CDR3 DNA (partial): TGTGCCAGCAGTGAAGTGGCCCTCTACAATGAG. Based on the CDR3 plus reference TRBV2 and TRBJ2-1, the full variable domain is EPEVTQTPSHQVTQMGQEVILRCVPISNHLYFYWYRQILGQKVEFLVSFYNNEISEKSEIFDDQFSVERPDGSNFTLKIRSTKLEDSAMYFCASSEVALYNEQFFGPGTRLTVL.

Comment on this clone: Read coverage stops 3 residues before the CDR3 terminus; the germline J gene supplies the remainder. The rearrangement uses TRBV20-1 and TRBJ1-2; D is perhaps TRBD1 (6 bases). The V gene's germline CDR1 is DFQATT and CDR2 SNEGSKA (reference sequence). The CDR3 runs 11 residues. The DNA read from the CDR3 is TGCAGCGGTGGGGGGGCCCATGGC. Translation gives CSGGGAHG. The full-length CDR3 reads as CSGGGAHGYTF.

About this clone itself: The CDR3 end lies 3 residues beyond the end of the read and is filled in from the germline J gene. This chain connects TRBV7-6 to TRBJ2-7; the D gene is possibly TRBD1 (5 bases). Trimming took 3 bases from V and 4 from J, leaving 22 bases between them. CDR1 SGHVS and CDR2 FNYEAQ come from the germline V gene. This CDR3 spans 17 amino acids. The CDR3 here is CASSLGPVSRGIYEQYF. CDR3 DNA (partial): TGTGCCAGCAGCTTGGGCCCGGTGAGTAGGGGAATTTACGAG.

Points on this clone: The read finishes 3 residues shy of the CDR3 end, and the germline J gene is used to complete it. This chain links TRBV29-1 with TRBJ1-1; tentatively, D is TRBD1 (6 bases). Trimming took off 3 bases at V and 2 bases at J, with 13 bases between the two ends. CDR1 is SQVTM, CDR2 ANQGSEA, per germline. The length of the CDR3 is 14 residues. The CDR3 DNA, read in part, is TGCAGCGTTGACGGGGGGGCTGAAAACACTGAA. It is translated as CSVDGGAENTE. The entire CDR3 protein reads CSVDGGAENTEAFF. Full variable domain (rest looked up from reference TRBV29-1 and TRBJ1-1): SAVISQKPSRDICQRGTSLTIQCQVDSQVTMMFWYRQQPGQSLTLIATANQGSEATYESGFVIDKFPISRPNLTFSTLTVSNMSPEDSSIYLCSVDGGAENTEAFFGQGTRLTVV.

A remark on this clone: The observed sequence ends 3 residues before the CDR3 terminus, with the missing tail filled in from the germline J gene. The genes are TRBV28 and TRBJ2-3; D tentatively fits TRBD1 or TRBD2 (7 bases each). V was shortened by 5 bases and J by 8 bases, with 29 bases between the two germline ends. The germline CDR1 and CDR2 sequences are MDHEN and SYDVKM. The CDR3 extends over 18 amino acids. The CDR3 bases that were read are TGTGCCAGCAGTCCAACCAAAGCGGGACAGACGAAACGGGCTACG. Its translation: CASSPTKAGQTKRAT. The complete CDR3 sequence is CASSPTKAGQTKRATQYF.

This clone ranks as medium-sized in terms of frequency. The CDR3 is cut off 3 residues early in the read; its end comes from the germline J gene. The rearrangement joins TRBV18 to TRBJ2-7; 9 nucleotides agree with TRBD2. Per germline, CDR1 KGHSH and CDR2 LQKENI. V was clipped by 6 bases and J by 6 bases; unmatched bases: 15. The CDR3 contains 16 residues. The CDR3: CASSPRVAGGASEQYF. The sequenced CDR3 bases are TGTGCCAGCTCGCCTCGGGTTGCGGGGGGGGCCTCCGAG. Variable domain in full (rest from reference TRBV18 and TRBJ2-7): NAGVMQNPRHLVRRRGQEARLRCSPMKGHSHVYWYRQLPEEGLKFMVYLQKENIIDESGMPKERFSAEFPKEGPSILRIQQVVRGDSAAYFCASSPRVAGGASEQYFGPGTRLTVT.

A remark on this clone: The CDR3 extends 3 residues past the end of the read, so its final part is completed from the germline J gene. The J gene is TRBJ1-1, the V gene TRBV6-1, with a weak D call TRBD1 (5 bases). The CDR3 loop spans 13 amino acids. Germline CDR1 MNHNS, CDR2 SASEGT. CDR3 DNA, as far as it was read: TGTGCCAGCAGTGAAGTTGCAGGGTTTAAA. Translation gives CASSEVAGFK. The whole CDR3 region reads CASSEVAGFKAFF.

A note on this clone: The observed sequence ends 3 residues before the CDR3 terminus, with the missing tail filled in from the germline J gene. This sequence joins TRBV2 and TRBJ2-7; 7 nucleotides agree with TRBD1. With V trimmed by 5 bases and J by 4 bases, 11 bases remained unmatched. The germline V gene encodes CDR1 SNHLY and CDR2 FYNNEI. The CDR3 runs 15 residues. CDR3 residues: CASSRGQGQRYEQYF. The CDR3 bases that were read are TGTGCCAGCAGTAGGGGGCAGGGCCAAAGGTACGAG.

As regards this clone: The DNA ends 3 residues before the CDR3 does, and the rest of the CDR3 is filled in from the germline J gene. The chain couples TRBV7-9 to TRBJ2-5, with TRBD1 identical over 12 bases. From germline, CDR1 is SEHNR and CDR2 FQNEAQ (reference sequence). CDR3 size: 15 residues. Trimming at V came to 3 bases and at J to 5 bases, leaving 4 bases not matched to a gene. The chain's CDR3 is CASSLGQGAWETQYF. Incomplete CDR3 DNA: TGTGCCAGCAGCTTGGGACAGGGGGCTTGGGAGACC.

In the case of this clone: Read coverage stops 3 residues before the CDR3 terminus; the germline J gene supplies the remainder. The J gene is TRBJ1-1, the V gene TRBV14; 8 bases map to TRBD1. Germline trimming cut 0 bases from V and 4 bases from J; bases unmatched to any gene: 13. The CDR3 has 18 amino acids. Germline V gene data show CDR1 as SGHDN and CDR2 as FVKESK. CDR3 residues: CASSQDVGGTGWGTEAFF. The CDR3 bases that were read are TGTGCCAGCAGCCAAGATGTGGGTGGGACAGGATGGGGCACTGAA.

The chain's CDR3 is CASSQDHEPQHF. Incomplete CDR3 DNA: TGCGCCAGCAGCCAAGACCATGAGCCC. The rearrangement joins TRBV4-1 to TRBJ1-5; no firm D call. Sequencing ends 3 residues short of the CDR3 end; the germline J gene provides the rest. This CDR3 spans 12 amino acids. Germline V CDR1 and CDR2: MGHRA, YSYEKL. The ends were cut back, 0 bases at V and 8 bases at J, with 5 bases in the middle.

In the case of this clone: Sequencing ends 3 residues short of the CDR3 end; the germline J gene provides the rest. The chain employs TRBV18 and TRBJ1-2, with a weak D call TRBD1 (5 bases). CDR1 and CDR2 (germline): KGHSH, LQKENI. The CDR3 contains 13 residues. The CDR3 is CASSPDSSVSYTF. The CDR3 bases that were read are TGTGCCAGCTCACCCGACAGTTCCGTAAGC.

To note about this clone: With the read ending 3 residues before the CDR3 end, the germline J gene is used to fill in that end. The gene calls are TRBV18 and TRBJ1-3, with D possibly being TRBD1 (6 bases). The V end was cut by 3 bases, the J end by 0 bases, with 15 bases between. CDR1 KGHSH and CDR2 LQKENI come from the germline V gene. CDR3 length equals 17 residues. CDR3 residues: CASSPQGSSSSGNTIYF. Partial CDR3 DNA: TGTGCCAGCTCACCTCAGGGGTCCTCGAGCTCTGGAAACACC.

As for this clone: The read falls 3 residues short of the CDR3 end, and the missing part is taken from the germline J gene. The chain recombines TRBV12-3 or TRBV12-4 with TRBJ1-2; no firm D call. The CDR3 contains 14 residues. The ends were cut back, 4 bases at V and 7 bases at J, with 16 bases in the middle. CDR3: CASSWSTASGGYTF. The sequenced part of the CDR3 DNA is TGTGCCAGCAGTTGGAGTACAGCTTCCGGTGGC.

CDR3 bases read: TGTGCCAGTAGTATACTCCCAGGGGGTTCCTACGAG. Protein: CASSILPGGSYE. The complete CDR3 sequence is CASSILPGGSYEQYF. The V gene is TRBV19, the J gene TRBJ2-7; 7 nucleotides align to TRBD1. The DNA ends 3 residues before the CDR3 does, and the rest of the CDR3 is filled in from the germline J gene. Germline V lookup: CDR1 LNHDA, CDR2 SQIVND (reference sequence). The CDR3 spans 15 residues. The V and J ends lost 2 bases and 1 base, in that order; junction bases with no gene match: 5.

Partial CDR3 DNA: TGTGCCAGCACCCCCTCTAGTTCTAGGAGCCACGAG. It encodes CASTPSSSRSHE. The CDR3 reads in full as CASTPSSSRSHEQYF. This chain uses TRBV7-2 with TRBJ2-7; D is uncertain. The CDR3 extends 3 residues past the end of the read, so its final part is completed from the germline J gene. V was pared by 7 bases and J by 5 bases, with 21 bases between. Germline CDR1 SGHTA, CDR2 FQGNSA. This CDR3 contains 15 residues.

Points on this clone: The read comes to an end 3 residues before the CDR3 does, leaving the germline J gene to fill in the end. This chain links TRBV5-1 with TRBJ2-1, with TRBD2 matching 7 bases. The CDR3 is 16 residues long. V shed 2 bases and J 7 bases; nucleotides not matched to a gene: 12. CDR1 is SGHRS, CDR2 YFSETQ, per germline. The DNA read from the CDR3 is TGCGCCAGCAGCTTTTGGCCGACTAGCTTAGGGAATGAG. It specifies CASSFWPTSLGNE. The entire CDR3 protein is CASSFWPTSLGNEQFF.

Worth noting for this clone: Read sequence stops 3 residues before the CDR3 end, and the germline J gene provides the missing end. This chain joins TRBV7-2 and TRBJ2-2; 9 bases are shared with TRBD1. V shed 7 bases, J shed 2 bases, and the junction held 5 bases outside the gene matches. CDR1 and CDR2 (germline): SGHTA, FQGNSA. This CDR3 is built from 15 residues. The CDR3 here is CASTFTGGNTGELFF. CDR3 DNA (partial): TGTGCCAGCACTTTCACAGGGGGCAACACCGGGGAG.